A single sample gave rise to the 11 T cell receptor beta chains below, sequenced in a study of neurological immune-mediated disorders. TCRdb called the 5' RACE reads again in MiXCR, with one record for every CDR3 protein. The sample includes around 37,000 distinct CDR3 sequences, around 2.9% of them seen just once. The time point was: longitudinal time-point 1 (baseline). What was sequenced was PBMCs. The receptors derive from an older woman with multiple sclerosis.

This clonotype has at least ten counts. This sequence joins TRBV24-1 and TRBJ2-3; tentative D call: TRBD2 (5 bases). Germline V gene sequence: CDR1 KGHDR, CDR2 SFDVKD. The CDR3 covers 17 residues. V was cut by 0 bases and J by 1 base, with 13 bases left in between. The chain's CDR3 is CATSDLVGVRGTDTQYF. The CDR3 nucleotides read TGTGCCACCAGTGATTTGGTGGGTGTGAGGGGCACAGATACGCAGTATTTT.

This clonotype was recorded many times. The V call is TRBV6-1, the J call TRBJ1-6; 8 bases line up with TRBD1. The germline V gene has CDR1 MNHNS and CDR2 SASEGT. CDR3 length equals 14 residues. The ends lost 4 bases at V and 7 bases at J; junction bases unmatched: 3. Here the CDR3 DNA reads TGTGCCAGCAGTGGCGGACAGGGCAATTCACCCCTCCACTTT. It specifies CASSGGQGNSPLHF.

This clonotype was found many times. V is TRBV5-1 and J is TRBJ2-1, with 8 bases matching TRBD1. This CDR3 has 16 residues. Trimming cost V 0 bases and J 3 bases; bases outside gene matches: 5. CDR1 and CDR2 (germline): SGHRS, YFSETQ. CDR3 sequence: CASSLVAGGVYNEQFF. CDR3 in DNA: TGCGCCAGCAGCTTGGTGGCAGGGGGCGTCTACAATGAGCAGTTCTTC.

This clonotype occurred many times. The V and J genes are TRBV21-1 and TRBJ2-1; TRBD2 reflects the table's D call only, with no check against the DNA. TRBV21-1 is noted as a pseudogene. This CDR3 region has 18 residues. CDR3 amino acids: CASSKARTSGSSYNEQFF. In DNA, the CDR3 is TGTGCCAGCAGCAAAGCCCGGACTAGCGGAAGCTCCTACAATGAGCAGTTCTTC.

This clonotype was detected many times. The chain joins TRBV10-3 to TRBJ1-1, with no clear D. The CDR3 totals 14 residues. Germline values: CDR1 ENHRY, CDR2 SYGVKD. The V end lost 0 bases, the J end lost 3 bases, and 8 bases lay between the germline ends. CDR3 in DNA: TGTGCCATCAGTGAGTCTGGGGTCCACACTGAAGCTTTCTTT. Translated: CAISESGVHTEAFF.

Notes on this clonotype: A much bigger clone sits one base away, suggesting this may be a read error. The rearrangement joins TRBV5-1 to TRBJ2-6, with D tentatively TRBD1 (5 bases). CDR3 length: 16 residues. Germline V gene sequence: CDR1 SGHRS, CDR2 YFSETQ. In DNA form, the CDR3 reads TGCGCCAGCAGCACGTACCAGGGTTTTGGGGCCAAAGTCCTGACTTTC. Its protein is CASSTYQGFGAKVLTF.

This clonotype was picked up many times. The chain is built from TRBV10-2 and TRBJ1-2; TRBD1 matches at 8 bases. CDR3 length: 13 residues. Per the germline V gene, CDR1 is WSHSY and CDR2 is SAAADI. Unmatched junction bases numbered 2, after V lost 7 bases and J lost 1 base. The CDR3 bases are TGCGCCAGCACCAGGGGGCTTAACTATGGCTACACCTTC. Its translation is CASTRGLNYGYTF.

A few counts support this clonotype. Since a much larger clone is just one base distant, this may be a read error. This chain links TRBV29-1 with TRBJ1-4; 8 bases map to TRBD1. The CDR3 has 12 residues. V lost 7 bases, J lost 7 bases, and 5 bases stayed unmatched. The germline V gene encodes CDR1 SQVTM and CDR2 ANQGSEA. Here the CDR3 DNA reads TGCAGCGACCGACAGGGGAGTGAAAAACTGTTTTTT. This gives the protein CSDRQGSEKLFF.

This clonotype was recorded at least ten times. V gene TRBV5-1 combines with J gene TRBJ1-2; possibly TRBD1 for D (6 bases). The germline gives CDR1 SGHRS, CDR2 YFSETQ. The CDR3 spans 13 residues. Trimming removed 1 base at V and 6 bases at J, with 10 bases between. The CDR3 DNA reads as TGCGCCAGCAGCTTGCAGGGGAGAGATGGCTACACCTTC. Its translation is CASSLQGRDGYTF. Together with reference TRBV5-1 and TRBJ1-2, the CDR3 gives the full variable domain: KAGVTQTPRYLIKTRGQQVTLSCSPISGHRSVSWYQQTPGQGLQFLFEYFSETQRNKGNFPGRFSGRQFSNSRSEMNVSTLELGDSALYLCASSLQGRDGYTFGSGTRLTVV.

This clonotype was recorded at least ten times. J is TRBJ2-5 and V is TRBV5-1, with 13 bases aligning to TRBD2. The CDR3 extends over 16 amino acids. With V trimmed by 4 bases and J by 5 bases, 8 bases remained unmatched. Germline V lookup: CDR1 SGHRS, CDR2 YFSETQ. In DNA, the CDR3 is TGCGCCAGCAGCCTCCAACTAGCGGGGGGGTCGGAGACCCAGTACTTC. Amino acid sequence: CASSLQLAGGSETQYF.

This clonotype is categorized as medium-sized (0.01 to 0.1%). The rearrangement joins TRBV15 to TRBJ1-4; TRBD1 might be the D (5 bases). The V and J ends lost 1 base and 6 bases respectively, with 12 bases between them. This CDR3 is built from 15 residues. Germline loops: CDR1 LNHNV, CDR2 YYDKDF (reference sequence). CDR3 coding DNA: TGTGCCACCAGCAGAGTCGGGGCTGGGGATGAAAAACTGTTTTTT. It is translated as CATSRVGAGDEKLFF.